Listed below are T cell receptor beta chains from one sample, sequenced in a study of blood T cell repertoires in COVID-19. Assay used: immunoSEQ multiplex PCR; TCRdb lists only in-frame clones, some missing. The sample includes about 320,000 clones, more than 70% of them seen just once. Sequencing was carried out using peripheral blood. Receptors were obtained from a man aged 18 to 30 who had recovered from COVID-19. Both conserved end residues are part of each CDR3. D genes are given only for firm matches. Expanded clones get a size class; other rows say once, few or many, or leave the size out.

v_gene: TRBV3-1/TRBV3-2; abundance: once; d_gene: TRBD1; j_gene: TRBJ1-3; CDR3aa: CASSQGQGVFRGNTIYF; CDR3nt: TGTGCCAGCAGCCAAGGGCAGGGGGTCTTTCGTGGAAACACCATATATTTT
v_gene: TRBV7-2; abundance: NA; d_gene: TRBD2; j_gene: TRBJ2-7; CDR3aa: CASSYGLAAYEQYF; CDR3nt: TGTGCCAGCAGCTACGGACTAGCGGCCTACGAGCAGTACTTC
v_gene: TRBV14; abundance: NA; d_gene: TRBD1; j_gene: TRBJ1-2; CDR3aa: CASSTPGQPGYTF; CDR3nt: TGTGCCAGCAGCACACCGGGACAGCCCGGCTACACCTTC
v_gene: TRBV11-2; abundance: NA; d_gene: TRBD2; j_gene: TRBJ2-5; CDR3aa: CASSLRGRAGTQYF; CDR3nt: TGTGCCAGCAGCTTACGTGGGAGGGCCGGGACCCAGTACTTC
v_gene: TRBV6-5; abundance: NA; d_gene: NA; j_gene: TRBJ2-7; CDR3aa: CASSRTGNLGYEQYF; CDR3nt: TGTGCCAGCAGTAGGACGGGGAACTTGGGGTACGAGCAGTACTTC
v_gene: TRBV7-9; abundance: NA; d_gene: NA; j_gene: TRBJ1-6; CDR3aa: CASSLGQRGGSPLHF; CDR3nt: TGTGCCAGCAGCTTAGGACAGCGGGGTGGTTCACCCCTCCACTTT
v_gene: TRBV20-1; abundance: NA; d_gene: TRBD2; j_gene: TRBJ2-3; CDR3aa: CSASGLAGKEADTQYF; CDR3nt: TGCAGTGCTAGTGGACTAGCGGGCAAGGAGGCAGATACGCAGTATTTT
v_gene: TRBV7-2; abundance: NA; d_gene: TRBD2; j_gene: TRBJ2-3; CDR3aa: CASNLLAGTTDTQYF; CDR3nt: TGTGCCAGCAACCTTCTAGCGGGGACCACAGATACGCAGTATTTT
v_gene: TRBV6-2/TRBV6-3; abundance: few; d_gene: NA; j_gene: TRBJ1-1; CDR3aa: CASSLGGNTEAFF; CDR3nt: TGTGCCAGCAGTCTAGGGGGTAACACTGAAGCTTTCTTT
v_gene: TRBV25-1; abundance: NA; d_gene: TRBD1; j_gene: TRBJ2-7; CDR3aa: CASSVPTGAYEQYF; CDR3nt: TGTGCCAGCAGTGTACCAACAGGGGCGTACGAGCAGTACTTC
v_gene: TRBV18; abundance: NA; d_gene: TRBD1; j_gene: TRBJ2-3; CDR3aa: CASSPGQGARDTQYF; CDR3nt: TGTGCCAGCTCACCAGGGCAGGGGGCGCGAGATACGCAGTATTTT
v_gene: TRBV2; abundance: NA; d_gene: NA; j_gene: TRBJ1-5; CDR3aa: CASSWRQDNQPQHF; CDR3nt: TGTGCCAGCAGTTGGAGACAGGACAATCAGCCCCAGCATTTT
v_gene: TRBV7-9; abundance: NA; d_gene: NA; j_gene: TRBJ1-1; CDR3aa: CASSPQGPNTEAFF; CDR3nt: TGTGCCAGCAGCCCACAGGGTCCGAACACTGAAGCTTTCTTT
v_gene: TRBV7-9; abundance: NA; d_gene: TRBD2; j_gene: TRBJ2-1; CDR3aa: CASSKPATSGVPSEQFF; CDR3nt: TGTGCCAGCAGCAAACCTGCGACTAGCGGGGTGCCTAGTGAGCAGTTCTTC
v_gene: TRBV7-3; abundance: NA; d_gene: TRBD2; j_gene: TRBJ2-1; CDR3aa: CASSLTTSGGSEQFF; CDR3nt: TGTGCCAGCAGCTTAACTACTAGCGGGGGGAGTGAGCAGTTCTTC
v_gene: TRBV7-9; abundance: few; d_gene: NA; j_gene: TRBJ2-1; CDR3aa: CASSFFNEQFF; CDR3nt: TGTGCCAGCAGCTTCTTCAATGAGCAGTTCTTC
v_gene: TRBV30; abundance: NA; d_gene: NA; j_gene: TRBJ1-3; CDR3aa: CAWSVGTAGNTIYF; CDR3nt: TGTGCCTGGAGTGTAGGGACTGCAGGAAACACCATATATTTT
v_gene: TRBV2; abundance: NA; d_gene: TRBD1; j_gene: TRBJ1-4; CDR3aa: CASTGTGAKLFF; CDR3nt: TGTGCCAGCACCGGGACAGGGGCGAAACTGTTTTTT
v_gene: TRBV15; abundance: NA; d_gene: NA; j_gene: TRBJ1-5; CDR3aa: CATSRGRTDNQPQHF; CDR3nt: TGTGCCACCAGCAGAGGTAGGACAGACAATCAGCCCCAGCATTTT
v_gene: TRBV7-8; abundance: NA; d_gene: TRBD2; j_gene: TRBJ2-7; CDR3aa: CASSFPVLAGDPYEQYF; CDR3nt: TGTGCCAGCAGCTTCCCCGTACTAGCGGGGGACCCGTACGAGCAGTACTTC
v_gene: TRBV7-2; abundance: NA; d_gene: NA; j_gene: TRBJ1-1; CDR3aa: CASSSLFRENTEAFF; CDR3nt: TGTGCCAGCAGCTCCTTGTTCAGGGAGAACACTGAAGCTTTCTTT
v_gene: TRBV18; abundance: NA; d_gene: NA; j_gene: TRBJ1-1; CDR3aa: CASSPREGTEAFF; CDR3nt: TGTGCCAGCTCACCACGGGAGGGCACTGAAGCTTTCTTT
v_gene: TRBV19; abundance: NA; d_gene: TRBD1; j_gene: TRBJ2-7; CDR3aa: CASGDRGQYEQYF; CDR3nt: TGTGCCAGTGGGGACAGGGGGCAGTACGAGCAGTACTTC
v_gene: TRBV9; abundance: NA; d_gene: NA; j_gene: TRBJ2-3; CDR3aa: CASSVGTERVDTQYF; CDR3nt: TGTGCCAGCAGCGTAGGGACTGAACGAGTAGATACGCAGTATTTT
v_gene: TRBV6-5; abundance: NA; d_gene: NA; j_gene: TRBJ1-3; CDR3aa: CASSFMSSGNTIYF; CDR3nt: TGTGCCAGCAGTTTTATGAGCTCTGGAAACACCATATATTTT
v_gene: TRBV6-5; abundance: NA; d_gene: NA; j_gene: TRBJ1-1; CDR3aa: CASSYQPQGHTEAFF; CDR3nt: TGTGCCAGCAGTTACCAACCACAGGGACACACTGAAGCTTTCTTT
v_gene: TRBV5-6; abundance: NA; d_gene: NA; j_gene: TRBJ1-1; CDR3aa: CASSSSHTEAFF; CDR3nt: TGTGCCAGCAGCTCTTCCCACACTGAAGCTTTCTTT
v_gene: TRBV2; abundance: few; d_gene: NA; j_gene: TRBJ2-7; CDR3aa: CASSLGRVYEQYF; CDR3nt: TGTGCCAGCAGTTTGGGCAGGGTTTACGAGCAGTACTTC
v_gene: TRBV11-3; abundance: NA; d_gene: NA; j_gene: TRBJ2-2; CDR3aa: CASSLYSGELFF; CDR3nt: TGTGCCAGCAGCTTATATTCCGGGGAGCTGTTTTTT
v_gene: TRBV5-1; abundance: NA; d_gene: TRBD1; j_gene: TRBJ1-2; CDR3aa: CASSNRDRADHGYTF; CDR3nt: TGCGCCAGCAGCAACCGGGACAGGGCCGACCATGGCTACACCTTC
v_gene: TRBV4-1; abundance: NA; d_gene: TRBD1; j_gene: TRBJ1-1; CDR3aa: CASSFRDRGSNTEAFF; CDR3nt: TGCGCCAGCAGCTTCCGGGACAGGGGATCGAACACTGAAGCTTTCTTT
v_gene: TRBV28; abundance: NA; d_gene: NA; j_gene: TRBJ1-1; CDR3aa: CASSLKPGVRTEAFF; CDR3nt: TGTGCCAGCAGTTTAAAGCCGGGGGTGCGAACTGAAGCTTTCTTT
v_gene: TRBV7-8; abundance: NA; d_gene: TRBD1; j_gene: TRBJ2-7; CDR3aa: CASSLGGQNYEQYF; CDR3nt: TGTGCCAGCAGCTTAGGGGGACAGAACTACGAGCAGTACTTC
v_gene: TRBV7-2; abundance: NA; d_gene: TRBD2; j_gene: TRBJ2-7; CDR3aa: CASSLASGALYEQYF; CDR3nt: TGTGCCAGCAGCTTAGCTAGCGGGGCCCTCTACGAGCAGTACTTC
v_gene: TRBV6-6; abundance: NA; d_gene: NA; j_gene: TRBJ1-5; CDR3aa: CASDGLGQPQHF; CDR3nt: TGTGCCAGCGACGGACTTGGGCAGCCCCAGCATTTT
v_gene: TRBV18; abundance: NA; d_gene: NA; j_gene: TRBJ2-3; CDR3aa: CASSPPMEGTDTQYF; CDR3nt: TGTGCCAGCTCACCACCGATGGAGGGAACAGATACGCAGTATTTT
v_gene: TRBV5-1; abundance: NA; d_gene: TRBD1; j_gene: TRBJ1-4; CDR3aa: CASSNPTGTANEKLFF; CDR3nt: TGCGCCAGCAGCAACCCAACCGGGACAGCTAATGAAAAACTGTTTTTT
v_gene: TRBV2; abundance: NA; d_gene: NA; j_gene: TRBJ1-1; CDR3aa: CASSEVGSGEAFF; CDR3nt: TGTGCCAGCAGTGAGGTCGGGAGCGGTGAAGCTTTCTTT